Shown below are 20 T cell receptor beta chains from a single sample sequenced in a study of blood T cell repertoires in COVID-19. The protocol was immunoSEQ multiplex PCR, while the TCRdb copy is restricted to in-frame clones and leaves out a portion. The sample holds approximately 250,000 clones, 86% seen once. Sequencing was done on a sample of peripheral blood. These receptor sequences come from a woman aged 60 to 75 who had recovered from COVID-19.

The rearrangement links TRBV6-5 to TRBJ2-3, with 7 bases aligning to TRBD2. Per the germline V gene, CDR1 is MNHEY and CDR2 is SVGAGI. CDR3 length equals 14 residues. With 2 bases clipped from V and 11 bases from J, the junction kept 10 bases outside the gene matches. CDR3 protein: CASSYKTSEYRQYF. The CDR3 DNA reads TGTGCCAGCAGTTACAAAACTAGCGAATACAGGCAGTATTTT.

This clone was seen once. The V call is TRBV7-9, the J call TRBJ2-1, with D perhaps matching TRBD2 (7 bases). CDR3 length equals 15 residues. From germline, CDR1 is SEHNR and CDR2 FQNEAQ (reference sequence). Trimming pared 10 bases from V and 0 bases from J, leaving 16 bases between. CDR3 DNA sequence: TGTGCCATCGCGGGGGCTTTAGGCTCCTACAATGAGCAGTTCTTC. Translation: CAIAGALGSYNEQFF.

The sample holds one count of this clone. The rearrangement joins TRBV19 to TRBJ1-6, with 9 bases aligning to TRBD1. The V segment lost 6 bases and the J segment 9 bases; nucleotides outside the gene matches: 9. CDR3 length: 15 amino acids. From germline, CDR1 is LNHDA and CDR2 SQIVND (reference sequence). The CDR3 DNA is TGTGCCAGTAGGACTCCGGGACAGGGTTTTTCACCCCTCCACTTT. The encoded protein is CASRTPGQGFSPLHF.

The chain links TRBV15 to TRBJ1-6; D call uncertain. The V end lost 0 bases, the J end lost 6 bases, and 9 bases lay between the germline ends. Germline V gives CDR1 LNHNV, CDR2 YYDKDF (reference sequence). The CDR3 is 15 residues long. CDR3 DNA sequence: TGTGCCACCAGCAGAGAGGGCGGGATTAATTCACCCCTCCACTTT. Translated, it gives CATSREGGINSPLHF.

In its sample, this clone was seen a few times. This chain joins TRBV25-1 and TRBJ1-5; 7 positions match TRBD1. CDR3 length: 13 amino acids. Germline V gene lookup returns CDR1 MGHDK and CDR2 SYGVNS. Losses at the gene ends were 4 bases for V and 7 bases for J; bases not matched to a gene: 4. CDR3 in amino acids: CASSAGGYQPQHF. CDR3 nucleotides: TGTGCCAGCAGTGCAGGGGGATACCAGCCCCAGCATTTT.

This clone was detected once. The rearrangement links TRBV11-3 to TRBJ2-3; possibly TRBD1 for D (6 bases). CDR1 is SGHNT and CDR2 is YENEEA in the germline V gene. This CDR3 comprises 14 residues. V was shortened by 4 bases and J by 0 bases, with 8 bases between the two germline ends. The CDR3 region is CASSYGQSTDTQYF. The CDR3 DNA is TGTGCCAGCAGCTACGGACAGAGCACAGATACGCAGTATTTT.

The chain employs TRBV7-2 and TRBJ1-1; TRBD1 aligns across 7 bases. V was pared by 6 bases and J by 5 bases, with 9 bases of the junction left unmatched. This CDR3 is 14 amino acids long. CDR1 is SGHTA and CDR2 is FQGNSA in the germline V gene. DNA of the CDR3: TGTGCCAGCAGATTCGACAGGGTGGGTACTGAAGCTTTCTTT. Amino acids: CASRFDRVGTEAFF.

V and J are TRBV19 and TRBJ2-4; 8 bases map to TRBD2. The CDR3 extends over 17 amino acids. Per germline, CDR1 LNHDA and CDR2 SQIVND (reference sequence). V trimming: 5 bases; J trimming: 0 bases; junction bases outside the gene matches: 9. CDR3 DNA sequence: TGTGCCAGTAGTCGGGGGGGGCAGGGTCAAGCCAAAAACATTCAGTACTTC. Translated: CASSRGGQGQAKNIQYF.

The gene calls are TRBV5-1 and TRBJ1-5; D may be TRBD1 (5 bases). V dropped 4 bases and J dropped 4 bases, with 21 bases sitting between them. The germline V gene encodes CDR1 SGHRS and CDR2 YFSETQ. The CDR3 contains 17 residues. CDR3 region: CASSLGGGVDENQPQHF. CDR3 nucleotides: TGCGCCAGCAGCCTTGGCGGAGGGGTTGACGAAAATCAGCCCCAGCATTTT.

The chain joins TRBV11-2 to TRBJ1-5, with no clear D. Germline CDR1 SGHAT, CDR2 FQNNGV. This CDR3 has 16 amino acids. Deletions cut 1 base from V and 3 bases from J, with 13 bases between. The chain's CDR3 is CASSLGSSTINQPQHF. The CDR3 DNA reads TGTGCCAGCAGCTTAGGGAGCAGCACCATCAATCAGCCCCAGCATTTT.

The chain couples TRBV12-2 to TRBJ2-7; the listed D gene, TRBD2, was not tested against the DNA. TRBV12-2 is recorded as a pseudogene. This CDR3 has 14 residues. CDR3 DNA: TGTGCAAGTCGCTCAACGACTAGCGAGGGCGAGCAGTACTTC. It is translated as CASRSTTSEGEQYF.

The chain links TRBV15 to TRBJ2-2, with 7 nucleotides matching TRBD2. CDR1 and CDR2 from the germline V gene are LNHNV and YYDKDF (reference sequence). The length of the CDR3 is 15 residues. The junction had 7 bases not matched to a gene; V was cut back by 3 bases and J by 6 bases. The CDR3 region has the DNA TGTGCCACCAGCAGGGATAAGGGGAGGGCCGGGGAGCTGTTTTTT. Protein product: CATSRDKGRAGELFF. The variable domain in full, with the rest retrieved from reference TRBV15 and TRBJ2-2, is DAMVIQNPRYQVTQFGKPVTLSCSQTLNHNVMYWYQQKSSQAPKLLFHYYDKDFNNEADTPDNFQSRRPNTSFCFLDIRSPGLGDTAMYLCATSRDKGRAGELFFGEGSRLTVL.

This clone appeared a single time. J is TRBJ2-5 and V is TRBV4-3, with 7 bases that match TRBD2. CDR1 LGHNA and CDR2 YSLEER come from the germline V gene. V lost 2 bases and J lost 1; bases outside the gene matches: 7. This CDR3 comprises 16 residues. The CDR3 nucleotides are TGCGCCAGCAGCCAACGGATTAGCGGGTCCCAAGAGACCCAGTACTTC. Translation: CASSQRISGSQETQYF.

This chain joins TRBV13 and TRBJ2-2; maybe TRBD2 (7 bases). The CDR3 is 16 amino acids. Looked up from germline, CDR1 is PRHDT and CDR2 is FYEKMQ (reference sequence). Trimming pared 5 bases from V and 7 bases from J, leaving 20 bases between. This chain's CDR3 is CASSPPRGGAGGELFF. The CDR3 DNA follows: TGTGCCAGCAGCCCCCCTCGAGGGGGGGCAGGCGGGGAGCTGTTTTTT.

In nucleotides, the CDR3 is TGTGCCAGCAGTTTGGGACTAGCGGGTGAGCAGTTCTTC. This codes for CASSLGLAGEQFF. The V and J genes are TRBV12-3 or TRBV12-4 and TRBJ2-1; 12 nucleotides agree with TRBD2. The CDR3 contains 13 residues. The V and J ends lost 3 bases and 9 bases, in that order; junction bases with no gene match: 0.

V is TRBV5-8 and J is TRBJ2-6, with 7 bases matching TRBD1. The CDR3 has 17 residues. Germline CDR1 reads SGHTS; CDR2 reads YDEGEE. V lost 5 bases, J lost 0 bases, and 8 bases stayed unmatched. DNA for the CDR3: TGTGCCAGCAGGCCCGTCGGGACAGCCTCTGGGGCCAACGTCCTGACTTTC. Protein sequence: CASRPVGTASGANVLTF.

The chain recombines TRBV18 with TRBJ1-1; D is perhaps TRBD1 (6 bases). V lost 6 bases and J 0 bases, leaving 17 bases between the germline ends. Germline values: CDR1 KGHSH, CDR2 LQKENI. This CDR3 region has 16 residues. CDR3 coding DNA: TGTGCCAGCTCGACACAAGGGGGGGGGCTGAACACTGAAGCTTTCTTT. Translation gives CASSTQGGGLNTEAFF.

The chain is built from TRBV3-1 (or the pseudogene TRBV3-2) and TRBJ2-1, with TRBD2 identical over 9 bases. The J segment lost 14 bases and the V segment lost 1 base, leaving 18 bases of the junction unmatched. Germline V lookup: CDR1 LGHDT, CDR2 YNNKEL (reference sequence). There are 17 residues in the CDR3. CDR3 region: CASSQGFQTSGGLAEFF. The CDR3 bases are TGTGCCAGCAGCCAAGGCTTTCAGACTAGCGGTGGCTTGGCAGAGTTCTTC.

This rearrangement joins TRBV5-6 to TRBJ1-4, with unresolved D. CDR1 is SGHDT and CDR2 is YYEEEE in the germline V gene. The CDR3 length is 14 residues. V lost 2 bases, J lost 8 bases, and 13 bases lay in between. As DNA, the CDR3 is TGTGCCAGCAGCTTTGGCAGACCGGGAGAAAAACTGTTTTTT. This gives the protein CASSFGRPGEKLFF.

The gene calls are TRBV10-3 and TRBJ2-3, with 9 bases aligning to TRBD1. CDR1 and CDR2 (germline): ENHRY, SYGVKD. The CDR3 loop spans 14 amino acids. V lost 7 bases, J lost 5 bases, and 7 bases stayed unmatched. The CDR3 bases are TGTGCCATCAAACCGGGACAGGGAGGAGATACGCAGTATTTT. This translates into CAIKPGQGGDTQYF.